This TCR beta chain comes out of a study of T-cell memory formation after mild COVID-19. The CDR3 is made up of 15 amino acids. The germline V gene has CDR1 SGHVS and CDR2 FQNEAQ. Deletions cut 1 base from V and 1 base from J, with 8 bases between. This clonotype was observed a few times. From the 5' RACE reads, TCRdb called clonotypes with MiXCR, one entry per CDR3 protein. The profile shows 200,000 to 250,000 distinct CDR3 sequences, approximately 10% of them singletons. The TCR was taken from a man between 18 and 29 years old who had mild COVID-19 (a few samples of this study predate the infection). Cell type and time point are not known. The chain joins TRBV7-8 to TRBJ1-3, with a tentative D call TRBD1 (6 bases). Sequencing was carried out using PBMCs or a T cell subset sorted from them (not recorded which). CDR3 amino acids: CASSLGDRSGNTIYF. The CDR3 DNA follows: TGTGCCAGCAGCTTAGGCGACAGGTCTGGAAACACCATATATTTT.